A single sample gave rise to the 5 T cell receptor beta chains below, sequenced in a study of T cell repertoires in cytomegalovirus infection. TCRdb reprocessed the reads with MiXCR, giving one entry per CDR3 protein. The table records 150,000 to 200,000 distinct CDR3 sequences, around an eighth of them present only once. Material for sequencing was PBMCs. Receptors were obtained from a human donor in good health (CMV status not recorded). Some clones in this sample may be carry-over from other donors' samples.

This clonotype was picked up many times. In DNA, the CDR3 is TGTGCCAGCAGCTTACCCCTAGAGGGAGCTGAAGCTTTCTTT. Translating it yields CASSLPLEGAEAFF. This chain joins TRBV7-2 and TRBJ1-1; D is undetermined. CDR3 length: 14 residues. Germline CDR1 SGHTA, CDR2 FQGNSA. Trimming stripped 2 bases from V and 6 bases from J, with 13 bases between.

This clonotype has more than one count but fewer than ten. V and J are TRBV7-9 and TRBJ2-3, with 13 bases that match TRBD2. This CDR3 contains 16 residues. The V and J ends lost 5 bases and 2 bases, in that order; junction bases with no gene match: 4. From germline, CDR1 is SEHNR and CDR2 FQNEAQ (reference sequence). The CDR3, as DNA: TGTGCCAGCAGCCGGACTAGCGGGGGCTTCACAGATACGCAGTATTTT. Translated: CASSRTSGGFTDTQYF.

The V and J genes are TRBV9 and TRBJ1-2; D ambiguous. The CDR3 loop spans 11 amino acids. The V end lost 6 bases, the J end lost 5 bases, and 8 bases lay between the germline ends. The germline CDR1 and CDR2 sequences are SGDLS and YYNGEE. The CDR3 region is CASTSAYGYTF. CDR3 DNA: TGTGCCAGCACCTCCGCGTATGGCTACACCTTC.

Only a few counts were recorded for this clonotype. V and J are TRBV7-9 and TRBJ2-3; D possibly corresponds to TRBD2 (6 bases). The CDR3 is made up of 18 amino acids. The V and J ends lost 5 bases and 2 bases respectively, with 23 bases between them. Germline CDR1 SEHNR, CDR2 FQNEAQ (reference sequence). The CDR3 DNA sequence: TGTGCCAGCAGCCCAAGAACAGCGGGCCCTCCGCTCACAGATACGCAGTATTTT. Translated: CASSPRTAGPPLTDTQYF.

CDR3 region: CATSEAFF. The DNA for the CDR3 is TGTGCCACCTCTGAAGCTTTCTTT. The chain is built from TRBV2 and TRBJ1-1; D call uncertain. Trimming stripped 10 bases from V and 6 bases from J, with 3 bases between. CDR3 size: 8 residues. Germline V gene lookup returns CDR1 SNHLY and CDR2 FYNNEI.